The source of this T cell receptor beta chain is a study of cytomegalovirus exposure and HLA in healthy donors (dated by TCRdb to the late 2010s). About the investigation overall: An earlier analysis of some 620 of the donors reported roughly 300 Gb of sequence data and roughly 120 million unique TCR beta sequences obtained from about 179 million T cells. Typing coverage varied by locus: about 629-630 donors for A, B, C, DRB1 and DQB1; more than 500 for DQA1; approximately 570 for DPA1; 450 to 480 for DPB1. Approximately 300 gigabases of sequencing data and 70 million to 95 million unique TCR sequences made up an early release that covered nearly 650 HLA-typed donors. In addition to the first cohort of 650 to 800 subjects, a separate validation cohort of 100 to 150 different subjects was used. High-throughput TCR immunosequencing, statistical association of individual TCRs with disease status, and machine learning were combined to predict cytomegalovirus infection status. Rather than drawing on any new phenotypic data, the later analysis identified candidate immune exposures from TCR beta sequences and the way those sequences occurred across donors. A later analysis re-analyzed previously published TCR beta repertoires from about 600 donors and added high-resolution HLA genotyping to study TCR occurrence patterns. Among the roughly 400 genotyped donors, approximately 81% belonged to the genetic ancestry cluster associated with self-reported Caucasian donors. An earlier analysis of several hundred of the donors applied high-throughput TCR beta sequencing to assess whether each TCR beta V gene segment acted as functional or pseudogenic. The study profiled the T cell repertoires of 500 to 800 subjects by immunosequencing and related them to cytomegalovirus serostatus. Genome-wide SNP genotypes for about 60% of the 666 donors were used in a later genetic analysis, which treated that subset as a discovery cohort. Roughly 5 DR-DQ haplotypes were handled as single units for association and clustering, since linkage in the cohort was strong. All discovery cohort repertoires had been generated using a single sequencing platform. HLA typing included class I and class II loci at four-digit resolution. On average, 235,054 unique TCR beta nucleotide sequences were sequenced per donor among several hundred genotyped donors of the cohort, with approximately 18% of those sequences being non-productive. The study was designed to test whether signatures of past pathogen exposure could be identified by cataloging public T cell receptors. Donor age, sex, ethnicity and CMV serostatus were collected together with the repertoire data.

The germline V gene supplies CDR1 KGHSH and CDR2 LQKENI. From the cysteine up to the phenylalanine, the CDR3 has a length of 16 residues. The CDR3 DNA has 48 bases and is translated from base 1. V is trimmed back by 2 bases and J by 4 bases, and the junction contains 8 bases that no gene match accounts for. What the authors observed across the whole study: A further reported finding was that TCR beta sequences accurately predicted the HLA-A and HLA-B alleles for most subjects in the first cohort. In a later analysis, several top co-occurrence clusters were reported to appear linked to parvovirus B19, influenza, CMV and Epstein-Barr virus. In a later analysis, the rate of TCR association differed among HLA loci, with DRB1 alleles having the most associated TCRs and HLA-C alleles having the fewest. In a later analysis, most CMV-associated TCR beta chains were found to appear HLA-restricted, with HLA associations seemingly driven largely by CMV exposure. According to the authors, the approach could potentially be generalized to other disease states and immunological phenotypes. A later genetic analysis associated a missense DCLRE1C variant with V-gene and J-gene trimming of TCR beta chains, and an independent cohort replicated the association. In a later analysis, HLA-associated TCR beta chains showed more clonal expansion and lower generation probabilities than non-associated chains that were equally common. Because the 87-base-pair reads could not distinguish some IMGT-functional V segments, including TRBV6-2 and TRBV6-3, those segments were excluded. Most TCR sequences were seen in very few donors, while some public TCRs were found in many individuals. Strong co-occurrence of HLA alleles, especially DR and DQ, made assigning TCR associations to individual alleles difficult. This cohort had only TCR beta chains sequenced, and the lack of alpha or paired-chain data limited which features could be detected. The study gave a list of roughly 150 TCR beta chains associated with cytomegalovirus. CMV serostatus was the only immune exposure information available for the cohort. Cytomegalovirus status was reported to be diagnosed by the classifier with high specificity and sensitivity in both the original and validation cohorts. Linkage disequilibrium might explain the correlated functional status among segregating V segments, but an unknown experimental factor could not be excluded. Compared with the roughly 710-donor mean, donors in an Asian-associated ancestry cluster had fewer N-insertions in productive TCRs, according to a later genetic analysis. Because HLA typing was missing for some donors at each locus, association tests included only the typed subset. In a later analysis, 16,951 TCR beta sequences were associated with specific HLA alleles at a false discovery rate of 0.05. In an earlier analysis of around 600 of the donors, most TCR beta V segments were observed in productive rearrangements about 87% or about 30% of the time, broadly matching IMGT annotations. In vitro tests confirmed that a few of the cytomegalovirus-associated TCR beta chains recognize cytomegalovirus antigens. A cluster of highly shared sequence variants was judged likely to be a technical artifact of the sequencing pipeline. Because counts were too low, roughly 18 rarely observed V segments, including chromosome 9 orphons, were left out of the earlier analysis of some 640 of the donors. Sequencing depth was assumed to be roughly uniform across donors in the presence/absence analyses, though that assumption may not hold.

The cohort comprised several hundred healthy bone marrow donors. All cohort members were sampled while nominally healthy, although unrecorded immune exposures were likely present. The donor tested CMV seronegative, placing the donor among the 350 to 400 seronegative members of the cohort. Every donor gave a peripheral blood sample, and the peripheral blood mononuclear cells from that sample were used for TCR beta sequencing. The Qiagen DNeasy Blood Extraction Kit was used to extract genomic DNA from the blood cell samples. Preparation of the library involved the immunoSEQ multiplex PCR assay. For the multiplex PCR, a mixture combining 60 forward primers for TCR Vbeta segments and 13 reverse primers for TCR Jbeta segments was used. Amplification of the CDR3 region of rearranged TCR beta genes was performed with a multiplex PCR assay on genomic DNA. The Illumina HiSeq System was used to sequence the amplified TCR beta libraries as 87-base-pair reads. Under the source paper's analysis protocol: In a later analysis, some 80 million unique TCR beta chains were counted across the approximately 640 repertoires, and approximately 11 million of these chains were shared by at least two donors. Raw reads were error-corrected and collapsed into unique sequences by a nearest-neighbor algorithm in which closely related sequences were merged to remove PCR and sequencing errors. V, D and J gene segments were assigned by aligning CDR3 sequences to IMGT reference sequences. For a sequence to be retained, at least a six-nucleotide match to both a V gene segment and a J gene segment was required. A rearrangement was called productive if the CDR3 had no stop codons and remained in frame with V and J, and every other rearrangement was called non-productive. CDR3 was defined by IMGT convention, running from the second conserved V-encoded cysteine to the conserved J-encoded phenylalanine. The earlier analysis of fewer than 700 of the donors excluded sequences that lacked an unambiguous match to a single V gene segment. In an earlier analysis of about 590 of the donors, a V segment was called functional when productive rearrangements were above 56.7%, and segregating when the standard deviation between donors exceeded 5%. To diagnose cytomegalovirus status from the catalog of TCR beta chain sequences, a statistical classification framework was built. V and J gene assignment, in a later analysis, came from comparing TCR nucleotide sequences with IMGT/GENE-DB human TR gene sequences. A later analysis assigned CDR3 sequences and most-parsimonious VDJ recombination scenarios with the TCRdist pipeline. In a later analysis, each TCR beta chain was defined by its CDR3 amino acid sequence together with its V-gene family, and reads lacking a unique V-gene family were excluded. As a way to deal with suspected cross-contamination and a sequencing artifact, a later analysis dropped 450 to 600 nucleotide sequences that were highly shared and had low generation probability. In a later analysis, a clonal expansion index for each public chain was calculated from normalized within-repertoire ranks of inferred template counts. In a later analysis, generation probabilities were computed using a VDJ recombination model fitted to out-of-frame rearrangements, and the results were checked against IGoR. Hypergeometric tests were used in a later analysis to score TCR-TCR, TCR-HLA and TCR-CMV co-occurrence, with a repertoire-size bias correction applied to the TCR pairs. A later analysis estimated false discovery rates by permuting HLA or CMV assignments 20 times. In a later analysis, co-occurring TCRs were grouped using DBSCAN, with TCRdist sequence similarity added in when clustering inside HLA-allele-positive subsets. Repertoires with fewer than 30,000 or more than 120,000 public chains were left out of co-occurrence clustering, as were five repertoires with anomalous nucleotide sharing. Sourced from immuneACCESS, this table was stored by TCRdb with only in-frame sequences that have V and J called. A share of the clones is absent; for the studies checked, an unresolved V gene accounts for under half, and the remainder has no known explanation. V, J and clone size are taken as reported in that table, and D and trimming were inferred from the DNA itself. The sample table records around 140,000 clones; around 65% of these occur just once. 6.5% of the sample goes to the ten largest clones.

A note on this clone: The target of this receptor is not known. Base qualities are not provided; no much larger clone lies one nucleotide away.

The V and J genes are TRBV18 and TRBJ2-1, and TRBD1 matches 7 of the central bases. This clonotype originated in a woman aged 55 to 70 in good health and CMV-seronegative. The sequenced sample consisted of PBMCs. The CDR3 region has the sequence CASSPKTGQWYNEQFF. The DNA is TGTGCCAGCTCACCAAAGACAGGGCAGTGGTACAATGAGCAGTTCTTC.